This T cell receptor beta chain was found in a study of blood T cell repertoires in COVID-19. Study details: COVID-19 samples, acute and convalescent, were from the United States, Italy and Spain.

Participants had their cohort set by participant-reported clinical history. What the recovered Cohort 3 donors had was two negative PCRs, clearance, or symptom resolution. The repertoire was sequenced with immunoSEQ multiplex PCR; TCRdb's copy has only in-frame clones and lacks some. In the table there are about 210,000 clones, about 81% of which are singletons. This sequence was found in a man aged 35 to 55 who had recovered from COVID-19. What was sequenced was PBMCs or T cells enriched from blood (not recorded which).

The CDR3 loop is CASSARGYQPQHF. CDR3 in DNA: TGTGCCAGCAGTGCGCGGGGGTATCAGCCCCAGCATTTT. The chain combines TRBV27 with TRBJ1-5, with D maybe TRBD1 (5 bases). Germline CDR1 is MNHEY and CDR2 is SMNVEV (reference sequence). CDR3 size: 13 residues. With 5 bases removed from V and 5 bases from J, the gap between germline ends came to 10 bases.